A selection of T cell receptor beta chains follows, all from one sample in a study of CD8 T cells in ankylosing spondylitis. TCRdb re-analysed the 5' RACE reads in MiXCR, keeping a single row per CDR3 protein. The sample gives fewer than 650,000 distinct CDR3 sequences, roughly an eighth of which show up once; around 6.8% is in the top ten. The sample comprised blood, either unsorted or a sorted T cell fraction (not recorded which). The receptors derive from a male donor with ankylosing spondylitis. Both conserved end residues are trimmed from each CDR3. The order of the fields is J gene, V gene, CDR3 protein.

j_call: TRBJ2-1; v_call: TRBV20-1; cdr3_aa: SARGDIGTGLNNEQF
j_call: TRBJ1-2; v_call: TRBV29-1; cdr3_aa: SVHFYGYT
j_call: TRBJ2-1; v_call: TRBV29-1; cdr3_aa: SSPGGQGLYNEQF
j_call: TRBJ2-2; v_call: TRBV15; cdr3_aa: ATSREPHSGIGGELF
j_call: TRBJ1-2; v_call: TRBV25-1; cdr3_aa: ASTGGYGYT
j_call: TRBJ2-1; v_call: TRBV18; cdr3_aa: ASSPVVDRGLKRERF
j_call: TRBJ1-1; v_call: TRBV7-2; cdr3_aa: ASSSETGLDTEAF
j_call: TRBJ2-2; v_call: TRBV24-1; cdr3_aa: ATSDTWISGRNTGELF
j_call: TRBJ1-2; v_call: TRBV29-1; cdr3_aa: SVGAGGGGYGYT
j_call: TRBJ2-5; v_call: TRBV28; cdr3_aa: ASSLPRNQETQY
j_call: TRBJ2-2; v_call: TRBV5-1; cdr3_aa: ASQREPGTGELF
j_call: TRBJ2-1; v_call: TRBV20-1; cdr3_aa: SAPATAGLQF
j_call: TRBJ2-1; v_call: TRBV10-3; cdr3_aa: AISEGGLAYTYNEQF
j_call: TRBJ2-5; v_call: TRBV9; cdr3_aa: ASSVGAGGGSQETQY
j_call: TRBJ2-4; v_call: TRBV4-2; cdr3_aa: ASSQDQREFDIQY
j_call: TRBJ1-4; v_call: TRBV20-1; cdr3_aa: SASERANEKLF
j_call: TRBJ2-3; v_call: TRBV11-3; cdr3_aa: ASSPSGTLTQY
j_call: TRBJ1-5; v_call: TRBV20-1; cdr3_aa: SASPGPTSNQPQH
j_call: TRBJ1-1; v_call: TRBV29-1; cdr3_aa: SALGNYSPEAF
j_call: TRBJ1-2; v_call: TRBV12-3/TRBV12-4; cdr3_aa: ASRTGGGGYGYT
j_call: TRBJ2-5; v_call: TRBV7-2; cdr3_aa: ASSLNWQQETQY
j_call: TRBJ2-7; v_call: TRBV29-1; cdr3_aa: SVEDTSDYEQY
j_call: TRBJ2-7; v_call: TRBV5-1; cdr3_aa: ASSWTGDSAYEQY
j_call: TRBJ1-2; v_call: TRBV30; cdr3_aa: AWSPTGNYGYT
j_call: TRBJ2-5; v_call: TRBV6-1; cdr3_aa: ASSRLTGQGRETQY
j_call: TRBJ2-3; v_call: TRBV20-1; cdr3_aa: SARGLADGVDTQY
j_call: TRBJ1-1; v_call: TRBV10-3; cdr3_aa: AISESRRGNTEAF
j_call: TRBJ2-5; v_call: TRBV4-1; cdr3_aa: ASSQAPLGEETQY
j_call: TRBJ2-7; v_call: TRBV29-1; cdr3_aa: SVEGLLVGEQY
j_call: TRBJ1-5; v_call: TRBV7-2; cdr3_aa: ASRQVGEVGQPQH
j_call: TRBJ1-5; v_call: TRBV7-9; cdr3_aa: ASSLGGLGASNQPQH
j_call: TRBJ1-4; v_call: TRBV12-3/TRBV12-4; cdr3_aa: ASSPGDRLEKLF
j_call: TRBJ2-4; v_call: TRBV2; cdr3_aa: ASRATGGEGNIQY
j_call: TRBJ1-4; v_call: TRBV28; cdr3_aa: ASSPGTGGRGNEKLF